This entry lists 23 T cell receptor beta chains sequenced from one sample in a study of blood T cell repertoires in COVID-19. Assay used: immunoSEQ multiplex PCR; TCRdb lists only in-frame clones, some missing. The sample lists roughly 110,000 clones, 80% to 90% seen once, with 8% to 13% in the top ten. Sequenced input: peripheral blood. The receptors derive from a human donor in a cohort sampled during active COVID-19.

This clone occurred once. This sequence joins TRBV6-2 or TRBV6-3 and TRBJ2-1, with 9 bases lining up with TRBD2. Per the germline V gene, CDR1 is MNHEY and CDR2 is SVGEGT. The V gene end was trimmed by 6 bases and the J gene end by 7 bases; junction bases not matched to a gene: 10. This CDR3 is built from 15 residues. CDR3 sequence reads: CASSPPAGGVNEQFF. CDR3 in DNA: TGTGCCAGCAGCCCCCCTGCGGGGGGGGTGAATGAGCAGTTCTTC.

Here the CDR3 DNA reads TGTGCCTGGAGTAGGGCGGGGTTGGGCACAGATACGCAGTATTTT. Protein product: CAWSRAGLGTDTQYF. The chain recombines TRBV30 with TRBJ2-3; D possibly corresponds to TRBD2 (6 bases). The germline gives CDR1 GTSNPN, CDR2 SVGIG (reference sequence). This CDR3 has 15 amino acids. V was shortened by 2 bases and J by 1 base, with 13 bases between the two germline ends.

The chain combines TRBV28 with TRBJ1-4; D unclear. Germline CDR1 and CDR2: MDHEN and SYDVKM. Deletions cut 3 bases from V and 8 bases from J, with 10 bases between. The CDR3 has 13 residues. The CDR3 DNA follows: TGTGCCAGCAGTTTTACTAGAAGGGAAAAACTGTTTTTT. Amino acid sequence: CASSFTRREKLFF.

J is TRBJ2-1 and V is TRBV5-6; D is uncertain. There are 12 residues in the CDR3. Per germline, CDR1 SGHDT and CDR2 YYEEEE. Trimming shortened V by 0 bases and J by 9 bases, and 7 bases separated the two germline ends. The CDR3 is CASSLVSGEQFF. In nucleotides, the CDR3 is TGTGCCAGCAGCTTGGTGTCCGGTGAGCAGTTCTTC.

The table lists this clone with a count of one. The chain joins TRBV7-6 to TRBJ2-1; 9 nucleotides align to TRBD1. The CDR3 consists of 14 residues. Germline V gives CDR1 SGHVS, CDR2 FNYEAQ. With 4 bases clipped from V and 6 bases from J, the junction kept 4 bases outside the gene matches. In nucleotides, the CDR3 is TGTGCCAGCAGCTCGGGACAGGGAAGCAATGAGCAGTTCTTC. It codes for CASSSGQGSNEQFF.

This chain joins TRBV6-5 and TRBJ2-7; TRBD1 might be the D (5 bases). CDR3 length equals 15 residues. Trimming took 3 bases from V and 2 from J, leaving 14 bases between them. CDR1 is MNHEY and CDR2 is SVGAGI in the germline V gene. The chain's CDR3 is CASSYLAGRTYEQYF. Written as DNA, the CDR3 is TGTGCCAGCAGTTATTTAGCAGGGCGGACCTACGAGCAGTACTTC.

The chain joins TRBV7-3 to TRBJ1-2, with D possibly TRBD1 on 6 matching bases. This CDR3 contains 16 residues. Trimming removed 4 bases from V and 4 bases from J, with 19 bases in between. CDR1 is SGHTA, CDR2 FQGTGA, per germline. In DNA form, the CDR3 reads TGTGCCAGCAGCTCGCCCCAACTACAGGGAAGCTATGGCTACACCTTC. Protein product: CASSSPQLQGSYGYTF.

The chain has TRBV24-1 and TRBJ2-3; possible D gene TRBD1, 6 bases. The CDR3 is made up of 15 amino acids. The germline V and J ends were trimmed by 3 bases and 2 bases, with 11 bases remaining between them. CDR1 and CDR2 from the germline V gene are KGHDR and SFDVKD. CDR3: CATSDPAGDTDTQYF. The CDR3 DNA reads as TGTGCCACCAGTGATCCGGCAGGGGACACAGATACGCAGTATTTT.

This clone was seen a few times. CDR3 in DNA: TGTGCCAGCAGCGTAGTAGGGACAGGGGGCGAGCAGTACTTC. Amino acid sequence: CASSVVGTGGEQYF. The rearrangement uses TRBV9 and TRBJ2-7; 11 bases agree with TRBD1. The J segment lost 6 bases and the V segment lost 0 bases, leaving 2 bases of the junction unmatched. The CDR3 loop spans 14 amino acids. In germline, CDR1 is SGDLS, CDR2 YYNGEE.

This chain joins TRBV19 and TRBJ2-7; 12 positions match TRBD1. The CDR3 spans 15 residues. Per germline, CDR1 LNHDA and CDR2 SQIVND (reference sequence). Unmatched junction bases numbered 4, after V lost 3 bases and J lost 4 bases. This CDR3 is CASSMPGQGAYEQYF. CDR3 coding DNA: TGTGCCAGTAGTATGCCGGGACAGGGGGCTTACGAGCAGTACTTC.

This clone was counted a few times. This chain uses TRBV4-3 with TRBJ2-2; 7 bases map to TRBD1. The CDR3 runs to 17 residues. The V gene's germline CDR1 is LGHNA and CDR2 YSLEER. J gave up 6 bases and V 1 base, and 11 bases lay outside the gene matches. As DNA, the CDR3 is TGCGCCAGCAGCCAAGCCGTGGACAGGCCCACAGCCGGGGAGCTGTTTTTT. This encodes CASSQAVDRPTAGELFF.

This clone was detected a few times. This chain connects TRBV3-1 (or the pseudogene TRBV3-2) to TRBJ2-1; TRBD1 matches at 7 bases. This CDR3 is built from 15 residues. The V segment lost 1 base and the J segment 9 bases; nucleotides outside the gene matches: 9. Germline V lookup: CDR1 LGHDT, CDR2 YNNKEL (reference sequence). For the CDR3, the DNA is TGTGCCAGCAGCCAAGGAGCAGGGGGTTTCGTTGAGCAGTTCTTC. It encodes CASSQGAGGFVEQFF.

The rearrangement links TRBV30 to TRBJ2-7; 7 nucleotides match TRBD1. Germline lookup yields CDR1 GTSNPN and CDR2 SVGIG (reference sequence). This CDR3 spans 13 amino acids. Trimming cost V 7 bases and J 0 bases; bases outside gene matches: 6. The DNA for the CDR3 is TGTGCCTCCACAGGGGATAGCTCCTACGAGCAGTACTTC. Protein: CASTGDSSYEQYF.

This rearrangement joins TRBV7-2 to TRBJ1-5, with 7 bases that match TRBD1. The V and J ends lost 5 bases and 2 bases, in that order; junction bases with no gene match: 6. CDR1 and CDR2 from the germline V gene are SGHTA and FQGNSA. The CDR3 runs 15 residues. The CDR3 spells CASSIGQARNQPQHF. In DNA form, the CDR3 reads TGTGCCAGCAGCATCGGACAGGCCCGCAATCAGCCCCAGCATTTT. Together with reference TRBV7-2 and TRBJ1-5, the CDR3 gives the full variable domain: GAGVSQSPSNKVTEKGKDVELRCDPISGHTALYWYRQSLGQGLEFLIYFQGNSAPDKSGLPSDRFSAERTGGSVSTLTIQRTQQEDSAVYLCASSIGQARNQPQHFGDGTRLSIL.

The CDR3 nucleotides read TGTGCCAGCAGTTACGAGGGGAACACTGAAGCTTTCTTT. Translated, it gives CASSYEGNTEAFF. The V gene is TRBV6-5, the J gene TRBJ1-1; D unresolved. Germline CDR1 and CDR2: MNHEY and SVGAGI. V lost 2 bases to trimming and J lost 1 base, with 5 bases between them. This CDR3 contains 13 residues.

Concerning this clone itself: A read error may produce the germline difference seen at one junction end. Other DNA sequences in the same sample also yield this CDR3. The chain links TRBV29-1 to TRBJ2-7; 10 bases are shared with TRBD2. The V gene's germline CDR1 is SQVTM and CDR2 ANQGSEA. The CDR3 is 16 amino acids. The CDR3 DNA reads as TGCAGCGTTGAAGTCCGGGGGACTAGCGAAACCTATGAGCAGTACTTC. Translated: CSVEVRGTSETYEQYF.

This clone was observed a handful of times. The chain employs TRBV11-2 and TRBJ2-7; D may be TRBD2 (6 bases). V was trimmed by 5 bases and J by 3 bases, leaving 23 bases between them. Germline CDR1 is SGHAT and CDR2 is FQNNGV. The CDR3 runs 17 residues. The CDR3: CASSIDRDSKTGYEQYF. The CDR3 nucleotides read TGTGCCAGCAGCATCGACCGGGACTCAAAAACGGGCTACGAGCAGTACTTC.

The chain joins TRBV3-1 (or the pseudogene TRBV3-2) to TRBJ2-3, with 7 bases aligning to TRBD1. J was trimmed by 2 bases and V by 0 bases; bases with no gene match: 5. Germline V gene sequence: CDR1 LGHDT, CDR2 YNNKEL (reference sequence). This CDR3 contains 16 residues. CDR3 nucleotides: TGTGCCAGCAGCCAAGATCGGGACAGAACCACAGATACGCAGTATTTT. The encoded protein is CASSQDRDRTTDTQYF.

The genes are TRBV7-2 and TRBJ1-3; TRBD1 aligns across 7 bases. After removal of 4 bases from V and 3 bases from J, the junction contained 9 bases not matched to a gene. The CDR3 extends over 16 amino acids. CDR1 and CDR2 from the germline V gene are SGHTA and FQGNSA. The CDR3 protein is CASSYQPGQSGNTIYF. The CDR3 bases are TGTGCCAGCAGCTACCAACCGGGACAGAGTGGAAACACCATATATTTT. Supplemented by reference TRBV7-2 and TRBJ1-3, the full variable domain reads GAGVSQSPSNKVTEKGKDVELRCDPISGHTALYWYRQSLGQGLEFLIYFQGNSAPDKSGLPSDRFSAERTGGSVSTLTIQRTQQEDSAVYLCASSYQPGQSGNTIYFGEGSWLTVV.

V gene TRBV15 combines with J gene TRBJ2-5, with TRBD2 identical over 7 bases. The germline V gene has CDR1 LNHNV and CDR2 YYDKDF (reference sequence). This CDR3 contains 15 residues. V lost 3 bases to trimming and J lost 3 bases; unmatched junction nucleotides: 7. This chain's CDR3 is CATSSGGRAEETQYF. The CDR3 nucleotides read TGTGCCACCAGCAGTGGGGGGAGGGCCGAAGAGACCCAGTACTTC.

This rearrangement joins TRBV3-1 (or the pseudogene TRBV3-2) to TRBJ2-6, with 11 bases that match TRBD1. Germline CDR1 and CDR2: LGHDT and YNNKEL (reference sequence). The CDR3 is 21 amino acids. With 3 bases clipped from V and 4 bases from J, the junction kept 17 bases outside the gene matches. CDR3 coding DNA: TGTGCCAGCAGCCACATCCTAGGACAGGGGGCCTACTTGGACGGGGCCAACGTCCTGACTTTC. It is translated as CASSHILGQGAYLDGANVLTF.

The sample holds one count of this clone. This chain links TRBV4-1 with TRBJ1-4; D might be TRBD1 (5 bases). Germline V lookup: CDR1 MGHRA, CDR2 YSYEKL. The V end lost 3 bases, the J end lost 2 bases, and 10 bases lay between the germline ends. The CDR3 contains 15 residues. The CDR3 bases are TGCGCCAGCAGCCATTGGGGGGGGACTAATGAAAAACTGTTTTTT. Protein sequence: CASSHWGGTNEKLFF.

V usage is TRBV5-4 and J usage is TRBJ1-1; 7 bases match TRBD1. Germline loops: CDR1 SGHNT, CDR2 YYREEE (reference sequence). The CDR3 length is 15 residues. J was trimmed by 7 bases and V by 4 bases; bases with no gene match: 13. The CDR3 protein is CASSQGRQGELEAFF. CDR3 DNA sequence: TGTGCCAGCAGCCAAGGCAGACAGGGAGAGCTTGAAGCTTTCTTT.